This T cell receptor (beta chain) is drawn from a study of T cell changes during pregnancy in multiple sclerosis. CDR1 and CDR2 from the germline V gene are LGHNA and YSLEER. CDR3 length: 13 residues. V lost 8 bases, J lost 0 bases, and 8 bases lay in between. Assay used: immunoSEQ multiplex PCR; TCRdb lists only in-frame clones, some missing. The data show roughly 60,000 clones, over 85% seen once. This receptor was obtained from a female donor with multiple sclerosis, enrolled in a pregnancy study. The chain has TRBV4-3 and TRBJ2-1; D is possibly TRBD2 (6 bases). This material consisted of peripheral blood, taken in the second trimester of pregnancy. This chain's CDR3 is CASGGISYNEQFF. CDR3 coding DNA: TGCGCCAGCGGCGGGATCTCCTACAATGAGCAGTTCTTC.